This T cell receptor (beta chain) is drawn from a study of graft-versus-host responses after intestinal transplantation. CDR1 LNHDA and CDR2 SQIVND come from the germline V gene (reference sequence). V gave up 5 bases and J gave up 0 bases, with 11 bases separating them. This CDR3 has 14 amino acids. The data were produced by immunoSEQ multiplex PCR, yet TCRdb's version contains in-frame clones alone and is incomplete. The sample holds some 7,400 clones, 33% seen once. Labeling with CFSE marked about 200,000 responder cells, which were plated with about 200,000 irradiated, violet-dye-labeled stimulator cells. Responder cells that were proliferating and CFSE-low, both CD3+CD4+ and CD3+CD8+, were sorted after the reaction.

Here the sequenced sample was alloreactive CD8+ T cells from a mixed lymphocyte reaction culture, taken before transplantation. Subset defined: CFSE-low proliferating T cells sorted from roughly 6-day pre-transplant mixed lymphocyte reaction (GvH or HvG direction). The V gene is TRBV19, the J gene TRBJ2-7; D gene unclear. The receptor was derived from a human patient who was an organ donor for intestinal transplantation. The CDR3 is CASSPAASSYEQYF. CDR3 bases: TGTGCCAGTAGTCCGGCGGCCAGCTCCTACGAGCAGTACTTC.